Listed below are T cell receptor beta chains from one sample, sequenced in a study of cytomegalovirus exposure and HLA in healthy donors. Sequencing used immunoSEQ multiplex PCR; TCRdb keeps in-frame clones, though not all of them. Of around 30,000 clones listed, 65% to 75% are singletons. Sequenced: PBMCs. The receptors were gathered from a man in his fifties in good health and CMV-seropositive. The CDR3 runs from the conserved cysteine through the conserved F or W. The D gene is left open where the match is weak. The size entry is marked missing in some rows and otherwise reads once, few, many or a size class.

>TRBJ1-5|few|.|TRBV4-3
TGCGCCAGTAGTCCAGGGGTTTGGAACAATCAGCCCCAGCATTTT
CASSPGVWNNQPQHF
>TRBJ1-1|few|TRBD1|TRBV7-2
TGTGCCAGCAGCCAGGGGGCTGCGAACACTGAAGCTTTCTTT
CASSQGAANTEAFF
>TRBJ2-7|.|TRBD2|TRBV4-1
TGCGCCAGCAGCCGGGATAGCGGGGGGCTCTCCTACGAGCAGTACTTC
CASSRDSGGLSYEQYF
>TRBJ1-3|once|TRBD1|TRBV30
TGTGCCACGGACAGGGGGCATGGAAACACCATATATTTT
CATDRGHGNTIYF
>TRBJ1-5|.|TRBD1|TRBV15
TGTGCCACCAGCAGTCGGGACAGTTTGACCCAGCATTTT
CATSSRDSLTQHF
>TRBJ2-2|.|.|TRBV2
TGTGCCAGCAGGGATAACAGAGACACCGGGGAGCTGTTTTTT
CASRDNRDTGELFF
>TRBJ2-5|.|.|TRBV7-8
TGTGCCAGCAGCTTAGCGCTCGGTACAGGGTCCGGAGAGACCCAGTACTTC
CASSLALGTGSGETQYF
>TRBJ2-2|few|TRBD2|TRBV19
TGTGCCAGCACCGTGGGGAGGGGTGAAGCCGGGGAGCTGTTTTTT
CASTVGRGEAGELFF
>TRBJ2-7|few|TRBD1|TRBV28
TGTGCCAGCAGTTTACATGGGACAGGGAACTACGAGCAGTACTTC
CASSLHGTGNYEQYF
>TRBJ2-5|.|TRBD2|TRBV6-5
TGTGCCAGCAGCTACGGAACGGGGGGGTGGGAGACCCAGTACTTC
CASSYGTGGWETQYF
>TRBJ1-1|few|.|TRBV28
TGTGCCAGCAGTTTAATCGGGAACACTGAAGCTTTCTTT
CASSLIGNTEAFF
>TRBJ2-5|.|.|TRBV11-3
TGTGCCAGCAGCTCCTCCCGGGGGTCGGGAGAGACCCAGTACTTC
CASSSSRGSGETQYF
>TRBJ2-2|.|TRBD1|TRBV18
TGTGCCAGCTCACCCAGGACAGGGAACACCGGGGAGCTGTTTTTT
CASSPRTGNTGELFF
>TRBJ2-7|.|TRBD1|TRBV30
TGTGCCTGGAGTGTAAAGGCAGGGGGCCCGTCCTACGAGCAGTACTTC
CAWSVKAGGPSYEQYF
>TRBJ1-3|few|.|TRBV28
TGTGCCAGCAGTCCCACAGGGTACTCTGGAAACACCATATATTTT
CASSPTGYSGNTIYF
>TRBJ1-5|.|TRBD1|TRBV7-2
TGTGCCAGCAGCCGGGACAGGGATCAGCCCCAGCATTTT
CASSRDRDQPQHF
>TRBJ2-1|few|.|TRBV2
TGTGCCAGCGCGAGACAGGTCCATGAGCAGTTCTTC
CASARQVHEQFF
>TRBJ1-1|.|.|TRBV5-1
TGCGCCAGCAGTCGGGACTCCATGAACACTGAAGCTTTCTTT
CASSRDSMNTEAFF
>TRBJ2-2|.|.|TRBV15
TGTGCCACCAGCGTTCCTTTGAACACCGGGGAGCTGTTTTTT
CATSVPLNTGELFF
>TRBJ1-1|.|TRBD1|TRBV28
TGTGCCAGCAGGTTCGGACAGGCTATAGCTTTCTTT
CASRFGQAIAFF
>TRBJ2-1|.|TRBD2|TRBV7-2
TGTGCCAGCGGACTAGCGGGAGCTGTCTACAATGAGCAGTTCTTC
CASGLAGAVYNEQFF
>TRBJ1-5|.|.|TRBV21-1
TGTGCCAGCAGCACGGAGACTGGGCAGCCCCAGCATTTT
CASSTETGQPQHF
>TRBJ2-3|.|.|TRBV5-1
TGCGCCAGCAGCTTACAGGGTATCACAGATACGCAGTATTTT
CASSLQGITDTQYF
>TRBJ2-3|.|.|TRBV18
TGTGCCAGCTCACCTTCACTAGAGGGCACAGATACGCAGTATTTT
CASSPSLEGTDTQYF
>TRBJ2-3|.|.|TRBV6-5
TGTGCCAGCAGTTACTCGAGGTCCGCAGATACGCAGTATTTT
CASSYSRSADTQYF
>TRBJ1-2|.|TRBD1|TRBV2
TGTGCCAGCAGTGCTATACAGGGGGCCAACACTTTTATCTATGGCTACACCTTC
CASSAIQGANTFIYGYTF
>TRBJ1-2|.|.|TRBV18
TGTGCCAGCTCACCGGCTAGTAGCACGGGCTATGGCTACACCTTC
CASSPASSTGYGYTF
>TRBJ1-4|.|TRBD1|TRBV19
TGTGCCAGTAGTACGGCCGGGACAGGGCAGACGAAACTGTTTTTT
CASSTAGTGQTKLFF
>TRBJ1-2|.|.|TRBV5-4
TGTGCCAGCAGCTTTGGAGCGACCTATGGCTACACCTTC
CASSFGATYGYTF
>TRBJ1-1|few|.|TRBV6-5
TGTGCCAGCAGTTACGTCACGGGTAACACTGAAGCTTTCTTT
CASSYVTGNTEAFF
>TRBJ1-1|.|.|TRBV10-1
TGCGCCAGCAGTGAGGGGGGCCGAGGCGGCACTGAAGCTTTCTTT
CASSEGGRGGTEAFF
>TRBJ2-5|few|TRBD2|TRBV7-2
TGTGCCAGCAGCCCTGGGACTAGTCCCCAAGAGACCCAGTACTTC
CASSPGTSPQETQYF
>TRBJ1-1|.|.|TRBV4-1
TGCGCCAGCAGCGGGGACACTCGGATGAACACTGAAGCTTTCTTT
CASSGDTRMNTEAFF
>TRBJ1-1|.|.|TRBV30
TGTGCCTGGAGTGAATATTTGAACACTGAAGCTTTCTTT
CAWSEYLNTEAFF
>TRBJ2-2|.|TRBD1|TRBV25-1
TGTGCCAGCTCAACAACAGGGGGAACAGGCGGGGAGCTGTTTTTT
CASSTTGGTGGELFF
>TRBJ2-7|once|.|TRBV6-5
TGTGCCAGCTCGTGGGACAGACTAGGCGAGCAGTACTTC
CASSWDRLGEQYF
>TRBJ2-1|.|.|TRBV29-1
TGCAGCTGGAGGCACAGCTCCTACAATGAGCAGTTCTTC
CSWRHSSYNEQFF
>TRBJ2-5|few|TRBD1|TRBV25-1
TGTGCCAGCAGTAGGACAGGGTTGGAGACCCAGTACTTC
CASSRTGLETQYF
>TRBJ2-1|.|TRBD2|TRBV10-3
TGTGCCATCAGTGAGTACTCGGGGGGCTACAATGAGCAGTTCTTC
CAISEYSGGYNEQFF
>TRBJ2-6|.|.|TRBV28
TGTGCCAGCAGGACATACGGGGCTGGGGCCAACGTCCTGACTTTC
CASRTYGAGANVLTF
>TRBJ2-2|once|.|TRBV30
TGTGCCTGGAGTGTTAGGGGCGGGGAGCTGTTTTTT
CAWSVRGGELFF
>TRBJ2-2|.|TRBD2|TRBV6-4
TGTGCCAGCAGTCTACTAGCGGGGAGTAACACCGGGGAGCTGTTTTTT
CASSLLAGSNTGELFF
>TRBJ2-3|.|TRBD2|TRBV28
TGTGCCAGCAGACGTACGGGACTAGCGGGCGGGGGGTCTCTCACAGATACGCAGTATTTT
CASRRTGLAGGGSLTDTQYF
>TRBJ2-2|.|TRBD1|TRBV29-1
TGCAGCGTTGAAGCATCCGGGACAGGTGGCACCGGGGAGCTGTTTTTT
CSVEASGTGGTGELFF
>TRBJ2-7|few|.|TRBV4-3
TGCGCCAGCAGCCAAGGACTTGAATCCTACGAGCAGTACTTC
CASSQGLESYEQYF
>TRBJ1-2|.|.|TRBV9
TGTGCCAGCAGCGCCGTGACAGCTAGCTATGGCTACACCTTC
CASSAVTASYGYTF
>TRBJ1-5|.|.|TRBV15
TGTGCCACCAGCAGAGCAAAAGAGGAGGGTCAGCCCCAGCATTTT
CATSRAKEEGQPQHF
>TRBJ1-6|.|TRBD1|TRBV5-8
TGTGCCAGCAGCTTGAAGGGGGCCCCGCGTAATTCACCCCTCCACTTT
CASSLKGAPRNSPLHF
>TRBJ1-2|.|TRBD1|TRBV6-5
TGTGCCAGCAGTTACTCGGGACAGGGGGGAGGCTACACCTTC
CASSYSGQGGGYTF
>TRBJ1-1|.|.|TRBV28
TGTGCCAGCAGTTTATCCTTGAACACTGAAGCTTTCTTT
CASSLSLNTEAFF